This TCR beta chain was obtained from a study of blood T cell repertoires in COVID-19. Authors' methods: How many nucleated cells were present was estimated from reference gene primer amplification. Libraries were prepared by immunoSEQ multiplex PCR; TCRdb keeps only in-frame clonotypes and omits some of them. V, J and clone size were drawn from that table, and D and trimming were deduced from the DNA. The sample shows about 250,000 clones, around 91% of them seen only once. Unmatched junction bases numbered 10, after V lost 1 base and J lost 5 bases. Germline V CDR1 and CDR2: SGHAT, FQNNGV. CDR3 length equals 16 residues.

The chain carries TRBV11-2 and TRBJ2-5; 7 bases fit TRBD1. The origin of this receptor is a woman aged 60-75 years with COVID-19, enrolled during active disease. Sequenced sample: peripheral blood. CDR3 coding DNA: TGTGCCAGCAGCTTAGTGGGCAGGGGGAGTTCCGAGACCCAGTACTTC. This sequence encodes CASSLVGRGSSETQYF. The complete variable domain, with remaining parts taken from reference TRBV11-2 and TRBJ2-5, reads EAGVAQSPRYKIIEKRQSVAFWCNPISGHATLYWYQQILGQGPKLLIQFQNNGVVDDSQLPKDRFSAERLKGVDSTLKIQPAKLEDSAVYLCASSLVGRGSSETQYFGPGTRLLVL.